This TCR beta chain is drawn from a study of T cell repertoires in cytomegalovirus infection. Across the study: The public TCR beta signatures pointed to both CMV infection and matching HLA type.

A few counts support this clonotype. One entry per CDR3 protein results from TCRdb running MiXCR on the reads. The profile covers more than 150,000 distinct CDR3 sequences, with 28% appearing a single time and about 28% taken by the ten largest. The sequenced sample consisted of PBMCs. This clonotype originated in a human donor in good health (CMV status not recorded). Some clones in this sample may be carry-over from other donors' samples.

The CDR3 loop is CASSLPGHGANVLTF. CDR3 nucleotides: TGTGCCAGCAGCTTACCAGGGCATGGGGCCAACGTCCTGACTTTC. The chain joins TRBV7-2 to TRBJ2-6; a weak D match, TRBD1 (5 bases). Germline lookup yields CDR1 SGHTA and CDR2 FQGNSA. Trimming pared 2 bases from V and 3 bases from J, leaving 8 bases between. The CDR3 has 15 amino acids. Looking up the rest from reference TRBV7-2 and TRBJ2-6 gives the full variable domain: GAGVSQSPSNKVTEKGKDVELRCDPISGHTALYWYRQSLGQGLEFLIYFQGNSAPDKSGLPSDRFSAERTGGSVSTLTIQRTQQEDSAVYLCASSLPGHGANVLTFGAGSRLTVL.